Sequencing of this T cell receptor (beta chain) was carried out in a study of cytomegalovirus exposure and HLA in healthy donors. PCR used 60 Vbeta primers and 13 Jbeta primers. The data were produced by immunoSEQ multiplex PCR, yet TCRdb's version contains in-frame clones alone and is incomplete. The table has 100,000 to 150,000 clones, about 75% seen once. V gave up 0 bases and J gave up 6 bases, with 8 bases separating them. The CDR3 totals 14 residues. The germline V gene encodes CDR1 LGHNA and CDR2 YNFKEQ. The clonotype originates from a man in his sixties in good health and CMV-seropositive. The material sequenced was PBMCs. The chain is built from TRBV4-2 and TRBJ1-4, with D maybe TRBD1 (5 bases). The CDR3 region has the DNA TGTGCCAGCAGCCAAGAAGGGACTTATGAAAAACTGTTTTTT. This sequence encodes CASSQEGTYEKLFF.